The 19 T cell receptor beta chains below were found in one sample sequenced in a study of control samples from healthy donors and cancer patients. This table comes from immunoSEQ multiplex PCR, and its TCRdb copy is limited to in-frame clones, with some not included. The table records under 450,000 clones, about nine tenths of them present only once. Sequencing was performed on PBMCs. These receptors were taken from a man aged 40-50 years with head and neck cancer.

This chain links TRBV6-5 with TRBJ2-1; 13 bases fit TRBD2. The CDR3 runs to 15 residues. Germline values: CDR1 MNHEY, CDR2 SVGAGI. The trim removed 5 bases at V and 9 bases at J, leaving 7 bases unmatched. CDR3 region: CASSRTSGSVSEQFF. CDR3 in DNA: TGTGCCAGCAGTAGGACTAGCGGGAGTGTGAGTGAGCAGTTCTTC.

This clone appeared a single time. This rearrangement joins TRBV3-1 (or the pseudogene TRBV3-2) to TRBJ1-6, with TRBD1 identical over 7 bases. Germline trimming cut 4 bases from V and 13 bases from J; bases unmatched to any gene: 16. The V gene's germline CDR1 is LGHDT and CDR2 YNNKEL (reference sequence). This CDR3 region has 16 residues. The CDR3 region is CASSRGFGDRVWPLHF. In nucleotides, the CDR3 is TGTGCCAGCAGCCGAGGGTTTGGGGACAGAGTGTGGCCCCTCCACTTT.

The chain combines TRBV9 with TRBJ2-1; 11 bases are shared with TRBD2. This CDR3 contains 16 residues. Germline V gene lookup returns CDR1 SGDLS and CDR2 YYNGEE. The ends lost 3 bases at V and 10 bases at J; junction bases unmatched: 12. CDR3 nucleotides: TGTGCCAGCAGCGCCGTCGCTAGCGGGAGGTCGGGAGAGCAGTTCTTC. This translates into CASSAVASGRSGEQFF. Supplemented by reference TRBV9 and TRBJ2-1, the full variable domain reads DSGVTQTPKHLITATGQRVTLRCSPRSGDLSVYWYQQSLDQGLQFLIQYYNGEERAKGNILERFSAQQFPDLHSELNLSSLELGDSALYFCASSAVASGRSGEQFFGPGTRLTVL.

This chain connects TRBV11-2 to TRBJ2-3, with D maybe TRBD2 (5 bases). The CDR3 is 15 residues long. The germline V gene has CDR1 SGHAT and CDR2 FQNNGV. V shed 5 bases and J shed 3 bases, with 15 bases lying between them. CDR3 coding DNA: TGTGCCAGCAGCCCGCGGGCGGATTTGACAGATACGCAGTATTTT. Protein: CASSPRADLTDTQYF. Full variable domain (missing parts from reference TRBV11-2 and TRBJ2-3): EAGVAQSPRYKIIEKRQSVAFWCNPISGHATLYWYQQILGQGPKLLIQFQNNGVVDDSQLPKDRFSAERLKGVDSTLKIQPAKLEDSAVYLCASSPRADLTDTQYFGPGTRLTVL.

V and J are TRBV7-2 and TRBJ1-6, with TRBD1 as a possible D gene (5 bases). The CDR3 extends over 15 amino acids. Between the trimmed V and J ends, which lost 5 bases and 10 bases, there was a span of 18 bases. Germline V gene sequence: CDR1 SGHTA, CDR2 FQGNSA. This CDR3 reads CASSRAGVVGSPLHF. The CDR3 bases are TGTGCCAGCAGCCGGGCGGGGGTCGTTGGGTCACCCCTCCACTTT. Variable domain in full (rest from reference TRBV7-2 and TRBJ1-6): GAGVSQSPSNKVTEKGKDVELRCDPISGHTALYWYRQSLGQGLEFLIYFQGNSAPDKSGLPSDRFSAERTGGSVSTLTIQRTQQEDSAVYLCASSRAGVVGSPLHFGNGTRLTVT.

This clone has only one observation. This chain links TRBV28 with TRBJ2-1; 10 bases agree with TRBD1. The V and J ends lost 3 bases and 5 bases, in that order; junction bases with no gene match: 7. The CDR3 has 16 amino acids. The germline gives CDR1 MDHEN, CDR2 SYDVKM. The CDR3 sequence is CASSLPTGTGDNEQFF. The CDR3 bases are TGTGCCAGCAGTTTGCCCACCGGGACAGGGGACAATGAGCAGTTCTTC.

V gene TRBV24-1 combines with J gene TRBJ1-4; 7 positions match TRBD1. The CDR3 spans 16 residues. The V gene end was trimmed by 3 bases and the J gene end by 3 bases; junction bases not matched to a gene: 6. CDR1 is KGHDR and CDR2 is SFDVKD in the germline V gene. The CDR3 here is CATSDGMGTANEKLFF. In nucleotides, the CDR3 is TGTGCCACCAGTGATGGAATGGGGACAGCTAATGAAAAACTGTTTTTT.

The genes are TRBV6-5 and TRBJ2-7; TRBD2 matches at 12 bases. The CDR3 is made up of 15 amino acids. Per the germline V gene, CDR1 is MNHEY and CDR2 is SVGAGI. Trimming cost V 0 bases and J 4 bases; bases outside gene matches: 1. The CDR3 protein is CASSYSLAGGYEQYF. The DNA of the CDR3 is TGTGCCAGCAGTTACTCGCTAGCGGGAGGGTACGAGCAGTACTTC.

This chain links TRBV11-3 with TRBJ2-1; D is unresolved. Germline V gives CDR1 SGHNT, CDR2 YENEEA. There are 16 residues in the CDR3. V lost 5 bases and J 0 bases, leaving 14 bases between the germline ends. CDR3 loop: CASSLRRTSSYNEQFF. CDR3 sequence (DNA): TGTGCCAGCAGCCTGAGACGGACGAGCTCCTACAATGAGCAGTTCTTC. The variable domain in full, completed from reference TRBV11-3 and TRBJ2-1, reads EAGVVQSPRYKIIEKKQPVAFWCNPISGHNTLYWYLQNLGQGPELLIRYENEEAVDDSQLPKDRFSAERLKGVDSTLKIQPAELGDSAVYLCASSLRRTSSYNEQFFGPGTRLTVL.

The chain couples TRBV27 to TRBJ2-2; D call uncertain. Germline V gene data show CDR1 as MNHEY and CDR2 as SMNVEV (reference sequence). V gave up 2 bases and J gave up 0 bases, with 10 bases separating them. The CDR3 sequence is 16 residues long. The CDR3 coding sequence is TGTGCCAGCAGTTTAGCAGGTACTTCGAACACCGGGGAGCTGTTTTTT. Protein product: CASSLAGTSNTGELFF.

The rearrangement links TRBV7-9 to TRBJ2-7; tentatively, D is TRBD1 (5 bases). The CDR3 extends over 14 amino acids. Germline V gene lookup returns CDR1 SEHNR and CDR2 FQNEAQ (reference sequence). Trimming cost V 4 bases and J 3 bases, with 13 bases left between them. CDR3 nucleotide sequence: TGTGCCAGCAGCTCCTTAGGGGCTCTCTACGAGCAGTACTTC. It translates to CASSSLGALYEQYF.

The chain uses TRBV9 and TRBJ2-5, with no clear D. Trimming removed 1 base from V and 3 bases from J, with 7 bases in between. The CDR3 extends over 13 amino acids. Germline V gene data show CDR1 as SGDLS and CDR2 as YYNGEE. This CDR3 is CASSVYQEETQYF. DNA of the CDR3: TGTGCCAGCAGCGTATACCAGGAAGAGACCCAGTACTTC. The full variable domain, its missing parts supplied by reference TRBV9 and TRBJ2-5, is DSGVTQTPKHLITATGQRVTLRCSPRSGDLSVYWYQQSLDQGLQFLIQYYNGEERAKGNILERFSAQQFPDLHSELNLSSLELGDSALYFCASSVYQEETQYFGPGTRLLVL.

The V gene is TRBV10-1, the J gene TRBJ1-1, with a possible D match to TRBD1 (5 bases). Trimming cost V 2 bases and J 5 bases, with 15 bases left between them. CDR3 length: 15 residues. Looked up from germline, CDR1 is WNHNN and CDR2 is SYGVQD (reference sequence). CDR3 residues: CASSERRDGGTEAFF. The CDR3 DNA follows: TGCGCCAGCAGTGAGCGCCGGGACGGCGGTACTGAAGCTTTCTTT.

This CDR3 reads CAWSKTAQSTEAFF. DNA of the CDR3: TGTGCCTGGAGTAAGACAGCGCAGAGCACTGAAGCTTTCTTT. V and J are TRBV30 and TRBJ1-1; possibly TRBD1 for D (5 bases). Germline V gives CDR1 GTSNPN, CDR2 SVGIG (reference sequence). V shed 2 bases and J shed 4 bases, with 14 bases lying between them. The CDR3 loop spans 14 amino acids.

Points on this clone: This sample also contains other DNA sequences that code for the same CDR3. This chain links TRBV6-6 with TRBJ2-5; D uncertain. The CDR3 is 12 residues long. Trimming removed 0 bases from V and 5 bases from J, with 4 bases in between. CDR1 MNHNY and CDR2 SVGAGI come from the germline V gene (reference sequence). DNA for the CDR3: TGTGCCAGCAGTTACTCAGGGGAGACCCAGTACTTC. As protein: CASSYSGETQYF.

The rearrangement links TRBV11-2 to TRBJ1-5; 10 nucleotides align to TRBD1. The CDR3 runs 14 residues. The germline V gene has CDR1 SGHAT and CDR2 FQNNGV. Trimming cost V 1 base and J 7 bases; bases outside gene matches: 1. In DNA, the CDR3 is TGTGCCAGCAGCTTAGCGACAGGGGGCCAGCCCCAGCATTTT. Residues: CASSLATGGQPQHF.

The rearrangement joins TRBV4-3 to TRBJ1-2, with TRBD1 as a possible D gene (6 bases). V dropped 5 bases and J dropped 4 bases, with 17 bases sitting between them. Germline assignment: CDR1 LGHNA and CDR2 YSLEER. This CDR3 has 15 amino acids. Here the CDR3 reads CASSEGRGPSYGYTF. Written as DNA, the CDR3 is TGCGCCAGCAGCGAAGGCAGGGGACCTAGCTATGGCTACACCTTC.

The rearrangement links TRBV18 to TRBJ2-1; D unresolved. The V end lost 3 bases, the J end lost 9 bases, and 6 bases lay between the germline ends. CDR3 length: 11 amino acids. Germline assignment: CDR1 KGHSH and CDR2 LQKENI. CDR3 DNA: TGTGCCAGCTCACCTTACGTTGAGCAGTTCTTC. Translation: CASSPYVEQFF.

This clone appeared a single time. The chain has TRBV11-2 and TRBJ2-1; D is ambiguous. The CDR3 length is 14 residues. CDR1 and CDR2 from the germline V gene are SGHAT and FQNNGV. V lost 5 bases and J lost 8, with 16 bases in between. CDR3 bases: TGTGCCAGCAGCACAAATCCGCTGGTTGATGAGCAGTTCTTC. This gives the protein CASSTNPLVDEQFF.